The rows below give T cell receptor beta chains drawn from one sample of a study of CD4 T cells in relation to SARS-CoV-2 and coronaviruses. The assay was immunoSEQ multiplex PCR, and TCRdb's table has in-frame clones only and misses some. The data hold around 56,000 clones, with roughly 90% observed a single time. The sample comprised memory CD4+ T cells from PBMCs. The receptors here all came from a human donor in good health. CDR3s include the opening cysteine and the closing phenylalanine or tryptophan. Size is stated for part of the rows, as once, few or many counts, or as a class when the clone is expanded.

CDR3	size	V	J
CASSQDRAYEQYF	-	TRBV3-1/TRBV3-2	TRBJ2-7
CASSLGQGAHEQYF	-	TRBV5-1	TRBJ2-7
CASSQGWGANVLTF	-	TRBV4-2	TRBJ2-6
CASSLALTGMSTDTQYF	-	TRBV5-1	TRBJ2-3
CASSYAGRSYNEQFF	-	TRBV6-2/TRBV6-3	TRBJ2-1
CASRPGQGSGYTF	-	TRBV19	TRBJ1-2
CASSQAQGLAGYVQFF	-	TRBV3-1/TRBV3-2	TRBJ2-1
CASSQELGGYNEQFF	once	TRBV3-1/TRBV3-2	TRBJ2-1
CASSPGQGNQPQHF	-	TRBV18	TRBJ1-5
CASSTAGADYGYTF	once	TRBV9	TRBJ1-2
CASSQGFGASASYNEQFF	-	TRBV4-1	TRBJ2-1
CAWRYSNVDNEQFF	once	TRBV30	TRBJ2-1
CASSFGTGELFF	once	TRBV13	TRBJ2-2
CASRGGRVSGQYF	-	TRBV2	TRBJ2-7
CASSQDLQGQTYNSPLHF	-	TRBV4-2	TRBJ1-6
CSASRGSGNQPQHF	-	TRBV29-1	TRBJ1-5
CASSQDMAGRGGLRSPLHF	-	TRBV14	TRBJ1-6
CASSVGGVTGELFF	-	TRBV9	TRBJ2-2
CASSKGQGLAQPQHF	-	TRBV28	TRBJ1-5
CASSSAGGQADEQFF	-	TRBV19	TRBJ2-1
CASAGGSKEKLFF	-	TRBV18	TRBJ1-4
CASSLVGRGIYNEQFF	-	TRBV7-8	TRBJ2-1
CASSSGVNQPQHF	-	TRBV19	TRBJ1-5
CASSDRGSDGYTF	-	TRBV2	TRBJ1-2
CASSADRGQPQHF	-	TRBV9	TRBJ1-5
CASSEEGDRGYSSTDTQYF	-	TRBV6-1	TRBJ2-3
CASSSLVQGETRQPQHF	-	TRBV19	TRBJ1-5
CASSMRDSPNTGELFF	-	TRBV19	TRBJ2-2
CASSPTSGSSYEQYF	-	TRBV28	TRBJ2-7
CASSLANTGELFF	-	TRBV28	TRBJ2-2
CASSLPTGTDSGANVLTF	-	TRBV5-1	TRBJ2-6
CASREGQGGDQPQHF	-	TRBV19	TRBJ1-5
CASSGPRGQLSEKLFF	few	TRBV7-9	TRBJ1-4
CASSQSGATYEQYF	-	TRBV9	TRBJ2-7
CASSFTTTGTIYF	-	TRBV5-4	TRBJ1-3
CANRREENTEAFF	-	TRBV10-3	TRBJ1-1
CASRISGDPGSEQFF	-	TRBV7-8	TRBJ2-1
CASSWTGGAGGEQYF	-	TRBV28	TRBJ2-7
CASSAFPGTSGSPGRNEQFF	-	TRBV9	TRBJ2-1
CAWSVLGRAYEQYF	-	TRBV30	TRBJ2-7
CASSLVTSGRNEQFF	-	TRBV7-9	TRBJ2-1
CASSNQGGINTGELFF	-	TRBV19	TRBJ2-2
CASSPPIGLSTDTQYF	-	TRBV18	TRBJ2-3
CASRETGGVLDEQFF	-	TRBV5-1	TRBJ2-1
CASSLAQGNYGYTF	-	TRBV7-8	TRBJ1-2
CASSLESRPQHF	few	TRBV5-8	TRBJ1-5
CASGEPQRHEAFF	few	TRBV5-1	TRBJ1-1